This T cell receptor (beta chain) was sequenced during a study of kidney transplant recipient with SARS-CoV-2 infection. With V trimmed by 7 bases and J by 7 bases, 3 bases remained unmatched. From germline, CDR1 is DFQATT and CDR2 SNEGSKA (reference sequence). The CDR3 length is 11 residues. Via MiXCR, TCRdb re-called the reads, giving one row per CDR3 protein. The sample consists of about 240,000 distinct CDR3 sequences, under 35% of them appearing once. This TCR came from a young adult male patient who had COVID-19 and was a kidney transplant recipient. Part of the T cell pool may stem from the graft donor. V gene TRBV20-1 combines with J gene TRBJ1-2, with 10 bases identical to TRBD1. This sample comprised a blood sample, obtained at baseline and around day 110 from a kidney transplant recipient. CDR3 sequence: CSVRTGGGYTF. In DNA form, the CDR3 reads TGCAGTGTCAGGACAGGGGGTGGCTACACCTTC.